This T cell receptor (beta chain) emerged from a study of regulatory T cells in long-lasting Graves disease. To make TCR beta libraries, researchers used iRepertoire HTBI primers and Arm-PCR of CDR3 regions. TCRdb re-derived calls from the multiplex PCR reads in MiXCR, one entry per CDR3 protein. The profile shows nearly 350,000 distinct CDR3 sequences, around 20% of them singletons. Time point indicated: persistent/refractory GD, antithyroid drugs over 5 years with positive TRAb. RNA extracted from PBMCs served as the sequencing template. CDR3 size: 14 residues. The germline gives CDR1 MNHNS, CDR2 SASEGT. V lost 6 bases and J 2 bases, leaving 11 bases between the germline ends.

The receptor's source is a female donor with Graves disease. V is TRBV6-1 and J is TRBJ1-5; D gene uncertain. This specimen consisted of peripheral blood mononuclear cells (PBMCs), obtained when the disease was refractory, from a patient treated with antithyroid drugs. The CDR3 loop reads CASRSTECNQPQHF. The CDR3 DNA reads as TGTGCCAGCAGATCTACAGAGTGCAATCAGCCCCAGCATTTT.